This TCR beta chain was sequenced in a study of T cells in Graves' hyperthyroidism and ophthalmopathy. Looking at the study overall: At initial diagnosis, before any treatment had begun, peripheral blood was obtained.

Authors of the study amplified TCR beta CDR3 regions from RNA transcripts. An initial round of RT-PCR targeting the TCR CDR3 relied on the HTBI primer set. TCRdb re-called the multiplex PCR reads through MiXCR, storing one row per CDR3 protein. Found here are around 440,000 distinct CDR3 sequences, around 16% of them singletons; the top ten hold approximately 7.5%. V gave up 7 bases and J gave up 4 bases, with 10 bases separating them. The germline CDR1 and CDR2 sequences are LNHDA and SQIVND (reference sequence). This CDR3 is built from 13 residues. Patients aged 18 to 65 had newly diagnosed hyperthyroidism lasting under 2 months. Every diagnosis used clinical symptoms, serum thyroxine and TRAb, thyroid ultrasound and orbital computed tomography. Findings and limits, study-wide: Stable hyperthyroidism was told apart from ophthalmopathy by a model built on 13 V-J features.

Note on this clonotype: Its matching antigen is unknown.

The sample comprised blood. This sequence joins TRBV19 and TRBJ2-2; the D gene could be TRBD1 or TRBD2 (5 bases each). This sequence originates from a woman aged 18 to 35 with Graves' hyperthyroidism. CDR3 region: CASIGAGTGELFF. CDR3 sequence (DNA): TGTGCCAGTATAGGGGCGGGCACCGGGGAGCTGTTTTTT.